This T cell receptor beta chain originates from a study of T-cell reconstitution after alpha-beta-depleted transplantation in children. Preparation of the TCRbeta library involved a method that used unique molecular identifiers. A single record per CDR3 protein comes from TCRdb applying MiXCR to the PCR reads. Here the sample spans fewer than 550,000 distinct CDR3 sequences, approximately 10% being singletons. This clonotype came up a few times. Its target is not known. Between the trimmed V and J ends, which lost 1 base and 0 bases, there was a span of 5 bases. This CDR3 comprises 14 residues. Germline V gene data show CDR1 as LGHNT and CDR2 as FRNRAP. Study-wide results and limits: Elevated TCRbeta diversity at day 60 was traced, in some patients, to surviving recipient T cells and thymic progenitors. Hyperexpanded clones declined; after one year, newly produced T cells mostly supplied diversity.

The chain couples TRBV12-5 to TRBJ2-3; maybe TRBD1 (5 bases). The material was PBMCs, mostly from graft donor cells, obtained 180 days after TCRalphabeta/CD19-depleted stem cell transplant. The sequence came from a female patient aged 2 to 10 who had a stem cell transplant for aplastic anemia, so the T cells may come from the graft donor. The chain's CDR3 is CASGLGGSTDTQYF. CDR3 in DNA: TGTGCTAGTGGTTTGGGGGGCAGCACAGATACGCAGTATTTT. Supplemented by reference TRBV12-5 and TRBJ2-3, the full variable domain reads DARVTQTPRHKVTEMGQEVTMRCQPILGHNTVFWYRQTMMQGLELLAYFRNRAPLDDSGMPKDRFSAEMPDATLATLKIQPSEPRDSAVYFCASGLGGSTDTQYFGPGTRLTVL.